This T cell receptor (beta chain) came from a study of spatial heterogeneity in lung cancer. Study at large: Fewer alpha-chain than beta-chain sequences were consistently detected.

Noted time point: sample taken at primary tumor resection. Material for sequencing was whole RNA from tumor, nontumor lung or frozen PBMC, left unsorted. The donors were 72 patients with non-small cell lung cancer that was early-stage and untreated. CDR3 length: 10 residues. Looked up from germline, CDR1 is SQVTM and CDR2 is ANQGSEA. Between the trimmed V and J ends, which lost 4 bases and 8 bases, there was a span of 8 bases. Study results and caveats: Follow-up blood showed ubiquitous expanded tumor TCRs less than blood at resection did.

Regarding this clonotype: Its antigen remains unidentified.

Each CDR3 protein is one row after TCRdb ran MiXCR on the 5' RACE reads. Among nearly 50,000 distinct CDR3 sequences listed, 7.6% were seen once. The sample was PBMCs, taken at surgery. The sequence came from a female donor with early-stage non-small cell lung cancer. The V gene is TRBV29-1, the J gene TRBJ1-1; D is undetermined. CDR3 bases: TGCAGCGTTGGGCACAGAGAAGCTTTCTTT. Translated: CSVGHREAFF.